The source of this T cell receptor (beta chain) is a study of cytomegalovirus exposure and HLA in healthy donors. Study-wide results and caveats: Through in vitro validation, a few CMV-associated chains were shown to be specific for CMV antigens.

Researchers ran the PCR with 60 Vbeta and 13 Jbeta primers. The data were produced by immunoSEQ multiplex PCR, yet TCRdb's version contains in-frame clones alone and is incomplete. This sample carries approximately 150,000 clones, over 75% of them seen once, and the ten largest clones take 2% to 3%. To note about this clone: Its antigen is undetermined.

This CDR3 comprises 14 residues. Germline assignment: CDR1 MNHEY and CDR2 SVGAGI. V lost 0 bases and J lost 4, with 9 bases in between. This chain uses TRBV6-5 with TRBJ1-2; D is possibly TRBD1 (5 bases). The sequence was obtained from a male donor in good health and CMV-seronegative. The sequencing sample was made of PBMCs. The CDR3 DNA sequence: TGTGCCAGCAGTTACTCTCAGGGACTCTATGGCTACACCTTC. This sequence encodes CASSYSQGLYGYTF.